This TCR beta chain emerged from a study of shared clonotypes between healthy human individuals. Regarding the study as a whole: For naive CD4 cells, roughly 5% of clonotypes were shared across four donors. Relative to their counterparts shared across all four donors, non-shared clonotypes exhibited diminished generation probabilities. Estimated richness was generally greater in naive than memory subsets.

Selected positively for CCR7 and CD45RO-negative, naive CD8 cells excluded terminally differentiated effector memory CD45RA+ cells. As originally analysed: Sequence data from immunoSEQ were junction-only and lacked quality scores; consequently, filtering differed. TCRdb's copy holds only in-frame clones and misses some; the assay was immunoSEQ multiplex PCR. D and trimming come from the DNA, and the V and J calls and clone size come from that table. Here the sample spans nearly 600,000 clones, nearly 97% being singletons. Details on this clone: What it binds is unknown.

V dropped 4 bases and J dropped 8 bases, with 12 bases sitting between them. The CDR3 has 13 amino acids. Germline CDR1 reads SGHVS; CDR2 reads FQNEAQ. The sequence derives from a woman aged 30 to 39 in good health. V gene TRBV7-8 combines with J gene TRBJ2-1; D remains unclear. The sequencing input was naive CD8+ T cells sorted from blood. CDR3 protein: CASSSTPMDEQFF. For the CDR3, the DNA is TGTGCCAGCAGCTCTACTCCTATGGATGAGCAGTTCTTC.